Each of the 17 T cell receptor beta chains below was sequenced from the same sample in a study of cytomegalovirus exposure and HLA in healthy donors. PCR used 60 Vbeta primers and 13 Jbeta primers. Clones were sequenced by immunoSEQ multiplex PCR, and TCRdb holds only the in-frame ones, with some missing. The sample gives 95,000 to 150,000 clones, about 80% of which show up once; 2.5% to 3.5% is in the top ten. Source material: PBMCs. Receptors were obtained from a woman aged 40-49 years in good health and CMV-seropositive.

The chain is built from TRBV5-1 and TRBJ2-7; the match to TRBD1 covers 8 bases. The junction had 15 bases not matched to a gene; V was cut back by 4 bases and J by 6 bases. Germline CDR1 SGHRS, CDR2 YFSETQ. There are 16 residues in the CDR3. DNA of the CDR3: TGCGCCAGCAGCGAACAGGGGGGATTGGGCGGGCTCGAGCAGTACTTC. Protein product: CASSEQGGLGGLEQYF.

This sequence joins TRBV7-9 and TRBJ1-2; 7 bases are shared with TRBD1. This CDR3 contains 13 residues. Germline-derived CDR1 and CDR2 are SEHNR and FQNEAQ (reference sequence). The junction had 4 bases not matched to a gene; V was cut back by 5 bases and J by 4 bases. CDR3 amino acids: CASSPGGTYGYTF. In DNA, the CDR3 is TGTGCCAGCAGCCCAGGGGGTACCTATGGCTACACCTTC. Complete variable domain (other parts from reference TRBV7-9 and TRBJ1-2): DTGVSQNPRHKITKRGQNVTFRCDPISEHNRLYWYRQTLGQGPEFLTYFQNEAQLEKSRLLSDRFSAERPKGSFSTLEIQRTEQGDSAMYLCASSPGGTYGYTFGSGTRLTVV.

J is TRBJ1-2 and V is TRBV6-5, with TRBD1 matching over 8 bases. The CDR3 spans 12 residues. The V gene's germline CDR1 is MNHEY and CDR2 SVGAGI. V was pared by 4 bases and J by 10 bases, with 5 bases of the junction left unmatched. CDR3 bases: TGTGCCAGCAGTTTAGGGGACAGGATCTACACCTTC. As protein: CASSLGDRIYTF.

The table lists this clone with a few counts. An end of the junction differs from the germline gene, which may be a read error. The gene calls are TRBV7-9 and TRBJ2-1, with D unresolved. This CDR3 is 12 amino acids long. The germline gives CDR1 SEHNR, CDR2 FQNEAQ (reference sequence). In DNA, the CDR3 is TGTTCCAGCAGCTCTAGAGCAACTGAGCAGTTCTTC. Protein product: CSSSSRATEQFF.

The chain uses TRBV9 and TRBJ1-2, with 8 bases fitting TRBD1. Unmatched junction bases numbered 9, after V lost 0 bases and J lost 8 bases. The germline gives CDR1 SGDLS, CDR2 YYNGEE. CDR3 length: 15 residues. CDR3 loop: CASSVGAGGARGYTF. CDR3 bases: TGTGCCAGCAGCGTAGGGGCAGGGGGCGCGAGGGGCTACACCTTC.

The rearrangement links TRBV9 to TRBJ1-1; D ambiguous. Germline-derived CDR1 and CDR2 are SGDLS and YYNGEE. The CDR3 runs 12 residues. V dropped 3 bases and J dropped 4 bases, with 7 bases sitting between them. DNA of the CDR3: TGTGCCAGCAGCGGACTCCTCACTGAAGCTTTCTTT. Amino acids: CASSGLLTEAFF.

This sequence joins TRBV25-1 and TRBJ2-5; 8 positions agree with TRBD1. This CDR3 has 14 amino acids. Germline lookup yields CDR1 MGHDK and CDR2 SYGVNS. V trimming: 6 bases; J trimming: 6 bases; junction bases outside the gene matches: 9. CDR3 nucleotides: TGTGCCAGCAGGCAGACAGGGGCTGAAAAGACCCAGTACTTC. Amino acids: CASRQTGAEKTQYF.

The chain has TRBV4-1 and TRBJ1-4; D might be TRBD1 (5 bases). V shed 0 bases and J shed 4 bases, with 15 bases lying between them. Looked up from germline, CDR1 is MGHRA and CDR2 is YSYEKL. The CDR3 is 17 residues long. DNA of the CDR3: TGCGCCAGCAGCCAAGAGGGGGTTAAGCGGGGTAATGAAAAACTGTTTTTT. As protein: CASSQEGVKRGNEKLFF.

This clone has just one count. The chain has TRBV4-3 and TRBJ1-2; tentative D call: TRBD1 (5 bases). CDR3 length equals 13 residues. Germline loops: CDR1 LGHNA, CDR2 YSLEER. V dropped 2 bases and J dropped 7 bases, with 11 bases sitting between them. DNA for the CDR3: TGCGCCAGCAGCCAACGAGGGGAGGCTGGCTACACCTTC. Protein sequence: CASSQRGEAGYTF.

This chain links TRBV7-2 with TRBJ1-1; D unclear. CDR1 SGHTA and CDR2 FQGNSA come from the germline V gene. V was clipped by 2 bases and J by 3 bases, with 7 bases between them. The CDR3 totals 13 residues. The CDR3 sequence: CASSLIEDTEAFF. The CDR3 DNA is TGTGCCAGCAGCTTAATAGAGGACACTGAAGCTTTCTTT.

The chain is built from TRBV19 and TRBJ2-1; 9 bases fit TRBD1. Germline loops: CDR1 LNHDA, CDR2 SQIVND (reference sequence). The V segment lost 5 bases and the J segment 7 bases; nucleotides outside the gene matches: 6. This CDR3 is 14 amino acids long. The chain's CDR3 is CASSLQGARNEQFF. For the CDR3, the DNA is TGTGCCAGTAGTCTACAGGGGGCGCGTAATGAGCAGTTCTTC.

The chain carries TRBV4-2 and TRBJ2-7, with TRBD1 matching 9 bases. This CDR3 comprises 16 residues. Trimming removed 2 bases from V and 4 bases from J; junction bases left unmatched: 9. The V gene's germline CDR1 is LGHNA and CDR2 YNFKEQ. As DNA, the CDR3 is TGTGCCAGCAGCCAAACAGGGGGGACAGGGCCGTACGAGCAGTACTTC. It encodes CASSQTGGTGPYEQYF.

This clone came up once. The chain joins TRBV6-5 to TRBJ1-2, with 7 bases identical to TRBD1. Per the germline V gene, CDR1 is MNHEY and CDR2 is SVGAGI. The CDR3 has 15 residues. V was clipped by 3 bases and J by 7 bases; unmatched bases: 11. CDR3 sequence (DNA): TGTGCCAGCAGTTATTCGAAGGGGACAGCACGTGGCTACACCTTC. This codes for CASSYSKGTARGYTF.

The V and J genes are TRBV7-2 and TRBJ2-5, with TRBD1 matching 8 bases. The CDR3 extends over 14 amino acids. Germline assignment: CDR1 SGHTA and CDR2 FQGNSA. V lost 1 base and J lost 4; bases outside the gene matches: 2. CDR3 coding DNA: TGTGCCAGCAGCTTAGAGGACAGGGTAGAGACCCAGTACTTC. Protein sequence: CASSLEDRVETQYF.

The V call is TRBV19, the J call TRBJ2-5, with 8 nucleotides matching TRBD1. V dropped 7 bases and J dropped 4; count of bases not matched to a gene: 5. Germline V gives CDR1 LNHDA, CDR2 SQIVND (reference sequence). There are 13 residues in the CDR3. Here the CDR3 reads CASNNDRGETQYF. In nucleotides, the CDR3 is TGTGCCAGTAACAACGACAGGGGAGAGACCCAGTACTTC.

This clone was detected only once. The junction does not match germline at one end; this may be a read error. This chain joins TRBV30 and TRBJ1-1; D is uncertain. The length of the CDR3 is 15 residues. Germline assignment: CDR1 GTSNPN and CDR2 SVGIG (reference sequence). The CDR3 sequence is CAWSISQAGSTGAFF. The CDR3 DNA sequence: TGTGCCTGGAGTATATCCCAGGCCGGGAGCACTGGAGCTTTCTTT.

The chain links TRBV10-3 to TRBJ2-7; 15 positions agree with TRBD2. The CDR3 length is 15 residues. CDR1 is ENHRY, CDR2 SYGVKD, per germline. Trimming removed 6 bases from V and 6 bases from J; junction bases left unmatched: 6. CDR3 in amino acids: CAIREGLAGGGEQYF. In nucleotides, the CDR3 is TGTGCCATCAGAGAGGGACTAGCGGGAGGAGGCGAGCAGTACTTC.